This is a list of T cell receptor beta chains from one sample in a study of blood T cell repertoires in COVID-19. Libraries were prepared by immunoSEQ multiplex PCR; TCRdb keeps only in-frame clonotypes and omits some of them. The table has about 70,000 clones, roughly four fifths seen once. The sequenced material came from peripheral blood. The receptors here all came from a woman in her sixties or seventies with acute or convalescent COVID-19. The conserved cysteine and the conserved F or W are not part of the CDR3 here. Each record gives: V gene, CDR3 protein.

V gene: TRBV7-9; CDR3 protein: ASSSQGLEQF
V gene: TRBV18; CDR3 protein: ASSPFPDRGGNQPQH
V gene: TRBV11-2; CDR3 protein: ASSLSGTRSPLH
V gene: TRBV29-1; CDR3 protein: SVGPSDGYT
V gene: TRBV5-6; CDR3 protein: ASSPGFGAYNEQF
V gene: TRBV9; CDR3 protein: ASSFRHSGNTIY
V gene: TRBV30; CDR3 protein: AWSQLAGVTDTQY
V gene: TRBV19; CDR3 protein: ASMGWQVRKLF
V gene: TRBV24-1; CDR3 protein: ATSDPQREGLADTQY
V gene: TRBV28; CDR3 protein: ASSQQDYGYT
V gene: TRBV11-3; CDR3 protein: ASSPTGTLNNEQF
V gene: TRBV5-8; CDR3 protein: ASSLGTVSYNEQF
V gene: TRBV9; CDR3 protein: ASSSGSNYEQY
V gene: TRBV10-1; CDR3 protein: ASSSGQGNEKLF
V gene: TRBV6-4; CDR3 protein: ASSELAGDYNEQF
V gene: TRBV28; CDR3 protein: ASSLDRRNTEAF
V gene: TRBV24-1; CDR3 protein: ATSDRTGLGAF
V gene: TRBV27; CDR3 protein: ASSPRGGNQPQH
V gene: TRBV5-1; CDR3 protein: ASSSNRVPQETQY
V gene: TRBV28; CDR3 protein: ASRKQGAKNIQY
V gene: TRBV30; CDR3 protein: AWRPGTGSGYT
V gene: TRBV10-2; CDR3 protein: ASSEFQDTYEQY
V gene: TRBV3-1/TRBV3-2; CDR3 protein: ASSQDFYGYT
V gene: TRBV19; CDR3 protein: ATTPLQGASYNEQF
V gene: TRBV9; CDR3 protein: ASAEEADEKLF
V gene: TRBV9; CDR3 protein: ASSVGGTPGSYNEQF
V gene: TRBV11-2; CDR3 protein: ASSLGGTSGSFRTDTQY
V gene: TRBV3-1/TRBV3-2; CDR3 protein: ASSRSGTSGETQY
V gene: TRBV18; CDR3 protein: ASSPPSDRHGYT
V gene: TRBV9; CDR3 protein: ASSTSGGNQPQH
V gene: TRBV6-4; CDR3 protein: ASSPGTVAYNEQF
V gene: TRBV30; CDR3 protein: AWGFEPFYGYT